This TCR beta chain is drawn from a study of blood T cell repertoires in COVID-19. Whole-study context: PBMCs, B-cell-depleted T cells, or T cells were the source of the cDNA or gDNA that made up the material.

Trimming took 6 bases from V and 4 from J; bases not matched to a gene: 6. Germline V gives CDR1 SQVTM, CDR2 ANQGSEA. The CDR3 totals 13 residues. The table came from immunoSEQ multiplex PCR; TCRdb's copy has only in-frame clones and leaves some out. The sample contains approximately 190,000 clones, about 85% of which appear only once. The origin of this receptor is a man in his sixties with active or convalescent COVID-19. The sample taken for sequencing was peripheral blood. The rearrangement links TRBV29-1 to TRBJ2-1, with 7 bases matching TRBD1. The CDR3 DNA follows: TGCAGCGTGACGGACAGGCGTTACAATGAGCAGTTCTTC. Protein product: CSVTDRRYNEQFF.